One and the same sample provided the 10 T cell receptor beta chains below, sequenced in a study of T-cell reconstitution after alpha-beta-depleted transplantation in children. The authors prepared the TCRbeta library with unique molecular identifiers. TCRdb independently ran MiXCR on the PCR reads; one entry per CDR3 protein. The data hold approximately 490,000 distinct CDR3 sequences, with roughly a tenth observed a single time. The sequenced sample was PBMCs, obtained before TCRalphabeta/CD19-depleted stem cell transplant. These TCRs come from a child aged 2 to 15 with inherited bone marrow failure, due to receive a stem cell transplant.

This clonotype was counted between two and nine times. This rearrangement joins TRBV18 to TRBJ2-5; 8 positions agree with TRBD2. The CDR3 is made up of 15 amino acids. Germline V gene sequence: CDR1 KGHSH, CDR2 LQKENI. V gave up 3 bases and J gave up 1 base; unmatched junction bases: 4. DNA of the CDR3: TGTGCCAGCTCACCCCCTACTAGCGGCCAAGAGACCCAGTACTTC. Protein: CASSPPTSGQETQYF.

This clonotype was observed a few times. The genes are TRBV7-9 and TRBJ2-1; 12 bases are a match to TRBD1. Germline loops: CDR1 SEHNR, CDR2 FQNEAQ (reference sequence). This CDR3 comprises 16 residues. V lost 1 base and J lost 9; bases outside the gene matches: 7. The CDR3 here is CASSLVGTGGLGEQFF. The CDR3 nucleotides read TGTGCCAGCAGCTTAGTCGGGACAGGGGGCTTGGGTGAGCAGTTCTTC.

V and J are TRBV10-3 and TRBJ2-2; possible D gene TRBD2, 5 bases. Germline V gives CDR1 ENHRY, CDR2 SYGVKD. This CDR3 is 17 amino acids long. V was cut by 0 bases and J by 1 base, with 12 bases left in between. CDR3: CAISESTAGLNTGELFF. The CDR3 DNA reads TGTGCCATCAGTGAGTCGACTGCGGGCCTGAACACCGGGGAGCTGTTTTTT.

At least ten counts were recorded for this clonotype. The chain joins TRBV10-1 to TRBJ2-3; the match to TRBD1 covers 9 bases. Germline CDR1 and CDR2: WNHNN and SYGVQD (reference sequence). The CDR3 has 15 amino acids. J gave up 6 bases and V 3 bases, and 7 bases lay outside the gene matches. The CDR3 loop reads CASSDFAGTGDTQYF. CDR3 bases: TGCGCCAGCAGTGACTTTGCCGGGACAGGGGATACGCAGTATTTT.

This clonotype was picked up a small number of times. The CDR3 sequence is CSASNPGTLYGYTF. In DNA, the CDR3 is TGCAGTGCTAGTAACCCCGGAACCCTGTATGGCTACACCTTC. The rearrangement uses TRBV20-1 and TRBJ1-2; D ambiguous. This CDR3 contains 14 residues. Trimming removed 3 bases from V and 5 bases from J, with 16 bases in between. CDR1 and CDR2 (germline): DFQATT, SNEGSKA (reference sequence).

In its sample, this clonotype was seen many times. The chain employs TRBV18 and TRBJ2-2; 10 bases match TRBD2. This CDR3 contains 17 residues. Trimming took 1 base from V and 0 from J; bases not matched to a gene: 2. Germline CDR1 KGHSH, CDR2 LQKENI. The CDR3 is CASSPHTSGANTGELFF. The CDR3 nucleotides read TGTGCCAGCTCACCACACACTAGCGGGGCGAACACCGGGGAGCTGTTTTTT.

This clonotype was seen a handful of times. The chain links TRBV4-3 to TRBJ1-2; 9 bases agree with TRBD1. The CDR3 extends over 15 amino acids. V lost 7 bases to trimming and J lost 3 bases; unmatched junction nucleotides: 9. CDR1 and CDR2 (germline): LGHNA, YSLEER. The CDR3: CASTFFDRGDYGYTF. The CDR3 nucleotides are TGCGCCAGCACCTTCTTTGACAGGGGGGACTATGGCTACACCTTC.

This clonotype has ten or more counts. The chain joins TRBV6-1 to TRBJ1-1; 7 bases align to TRBD1. The germline V gene has CDR1 MNHNS and CDR2 SASEGT. V gave up 4 bases and J gave up 1 base; unmatched junction bases: 0. The CDR3 extends over 13 amino acids. CDR3 DNA sequence: TGTGCCAGCAGTGCAGGGGGGAACACTGAAGCTTTCTTT. Translated, it gives CASSAGGNTEAFF.

The V gene is TRBV7-2, the J gene TRBJ2-7; D gene ambiguous. V was clipped by 0 bases and J by 6 bases, with 9 bases between them. The CDR3 spans 13 residues. Germline V gives CDR1 SGHTA, CDR2 FQGNSA. CDR3 sequence (DNA): TGTGCCAGCAGCTTAGCGCTCGCGGCCGAGCAGTACTTC. Protein: CASSLALAAEQYF.

This clonotype was observed many times. The rearrangement links TRBV7-2 to TRBJ2-3; TRBD2 matches 7 bases. V was pared by 4 bases and J by 10 bases, with 11 bases of the junction left unmatched. CDR3 size: 14 residues. From germline, CDR1 is SGHTA and CDR2 FQGNSA. CDR3 residues: CASSSATTSYAQYF. CDR3 sequence (DNA): TGTGCCAGCAGCTCAGCCACGACTAGCTATGCGCAGTATTTT.